Listed here are 9 T cell receptor beta chains from one sample, sequenced in a study of beta chain features in type 1 diabetes. No antigen is known for these receptors. The entirety of the isolated RNA underwent reverse transcription, so expressed TCRB transcripts were sequenced. Profiling relied on immunoSEQ multiplex PCR, and the TCRdb table lists in-frame clones only, not all of them. There are 600,000 or so clones in the sample; roughly 12% occur only once, and more than 0.1% lies in the top ten. The study, taken as a whole, reports: Type 1 diabetes patients had moderately but significantly shorter TCRB CDR3s in all four CD4+ subsets.

Sequenced material: naive CD4+ T cells from blood. Receptors originate from a man aged 25 to 45 with type 1 diabetes.

The gene calls are TRBV6-5 and TRBJ2-2; D might be TRBD2 (6 bases). Trimming pared 2 bases from V and 0 bases from J, leaving 10 bases between. The CDR3 totals 16 residues. From germline, CDR1 is MNHEY and CDR2 SVGAGI. CDR3 protein: CASSYGRGSNTGELFF. The DNA of the CDR3 is TGTGCCAGCAGTTACGGGCGGGGATCGAACACCGGGGAGCTGTTTTTT.

The gene calls are TRBV28 and TRBJ1-5; unclear D gene. Germline V CDR1 and CDR2: MDHEN, SYDVKM. This CDR3 spans 14 amino acids. Trimming pared 3 bases from V and 4 bases from J, leaving 10 bases between. The CDR3, as DNA: TGTGCCAGCAGTTTGGCGGGGAGGAATCAGCCCCAGCATTTT. Translated: CASSLAGRNQPQHF.

This clone has more than one count but fewer than ten. The chain uses TRBV29-1 and TRBJ2-2, with a weak D call TRBD2 (6 bases). This CDR3 spans 13 amino acids. CDR1 and CDR2 (germline): SQVTM, ANQGSEA. Trimming removed 4 bases at V and 5 bases at J, with 11 bases between. CDR3 in DNA: TGCAGCGTTGGGAGGGTAGGAACCGGGGAGCTGTTTTTT. Its protein is CSVGRVGTGELFF.

This clone was seen only a few times. Other DNA sequences in the sample encode the same CDR3. The V and J genes are TRBV5-1 and TRBJ2-4; D possibly matches TRBD1 or TRBD2 (6 bases each). V lost 3 bases, J lost 7 bases, and 14 bases lay in between. The CDR3 runs to 14 residues. Germline V lookup: CDR1 SGHRS, CDR2 YFSETQ. The CDR3 is CASSSGGPGNIQYF. CDR3 nucleotide sequence: TGCGCCAGCAGCTCCGGGGGCCCGGGGAACATTCAGTACTTC.

This clone was detected a few times. This chain links TRBV6-6 with TRBJ2-7; D uncertain. V was trimmed by 0 bases and J by 0 bases, leaving 12 bases between them. The CDR3 has 16 residues. The germline CDR1 and CDR2 sequences are MNHNY and SVGAGI (reference sequence). The CDR3 protein is CASSYSTSRSSYEQYF. The CDR3 DNA is TGTGCCAGCAGTTACTCCACGTCAAGGAGCTCCTACGAGCAGTACTTC.

This chain uses TRBV18 with TRBJ2-4; a possible D gene is TRBD2 (5 bases). The germline gives CDR1 KGHSH, CDR2 LQKENI. Deletions cut 3 bases from V and 6 bases from J, with 15 bases between. The CDR3 runs 15 residues. The CDR3 nucleotides read TGTGCCAGCTCACCTCGGGAAGGACGCTTAAACATTCAGTACTTC. Translated: CASSPREGRLNIQYF.

This clone was observed a few times. This chain connects TRBV29-1 to TRBJ2-5, with D possibly being TRBD1 (6 bases). CDR1 is SQVTM and CDR2 is ANQGSEA in the germline V gene. The CDR3 has 14 amino acids. The ends were cut back, 7 bases at V and 2 bases at J, with 17 bases in the middle. The CDR3 DNA reads as TGCAGCGCGCCTCACGGGACAATTCAAGAGACCCAGTACTTC. Translating gives CSAPHGTIQETQYF.

This clone turned up a few times. The chain combines TRBV2 with TRBJ2-5; D may be TRBD2 (5 bases). Trimming cost V 5 bases and J 5 bases, with 15 bases left between them. The CDR3 has 14 amino acids. Germline V lookup: CDR1 SNHLY, CDR2 FYNNEI. CDR3 sequence: CASSTSTLAETQYF. The DNA of the CDR3 is TGTGCCAGCAGTACCTCGACATTAGCGGAGACCCAGTACTTC.

The chain is built from TRBV27 and TRBJ2-1, with 8 bases aligning to TRBD1. Germline assignment: CDR1 MNHEY and CDR2 SMNVEV (reference sequence). V lost 5 bases to trimming and J lost 4 bases; unmatched junction nucleotides: 4. The length of the CDR3 is 14 residues. The CDR3 loop is CASSPGDRYNEQFF. The CDR3 coding sequence is TGTGCCAGCAGTCCCGGGGACAGGTACAATGAGCAGTTCTTC.